One and the same sample provided the 17 T cell receptor beta chains below, sequenced in a study of type 1 and type 2 diabetes patients. Amplification started from genomic DNA. A primer set of 30 forward and 13 reverse primers amplified the CDR3. TCRdb reprocessed the multiplex PCR reads with MiXCR, giving one entry per CDR3 protein. The sample holds some 250,000 distinct CDR3 sequences, around 50% seen once. The sequenced sample was peripheral blood mononuclear cells (PBMCs). The receptors shown here come from a man between 18 and 35 years old with type 2 diabetes.

The V call is TRBV27, the J call TRBJ1-2, with D unclear. The germline V gene has CDR1 MNHEY and CDR2 SMNVEV (reference sequence). There are 15 residues in the CDR3. The V and J ends lost 6 bases and 4 bases respectively, with 18 bases between them. The CDR3 bases are TGTGCCAGCAGCATCAGTCCAGAGGGTGTCTATGGCTACACCTTC. Translating it yields CASSISPEGVYGYTF.

V usage is TRBV5-1 and J usage is TRBJ1-4, with D unclear. Trimming removed 4 bases from V and 0 bases from J, with 10 bases in between. Germline CDR1 is SGHRS and CDR2 is YFSETQ. The CDR3 sequence is 15 residues long. The CDR3 protein is CASSTDTATNEKLFF. The DNA for the CDR3 is TGCGCCAGCAGCACCGACACTGCAACTAATGAAAAACTGTTTTTT.

There are a few counts of this clonotype. The chain links TRBV11-2 to TRBJ2-7; no firm D call. The CDR3 contains 11 residues. V lost 5 bases to trimming and J lost 6 bases, with 8 bases between them. Germline V gene sequence: CDR1 SGHAT, CDR2 FQNNGV. The CDR3 sequence is CASSTLVEQYF. The CDR3 nucleotides read TGTGCCAGCAGCACCCTTGTCGAGCAGTACTTC.

This clonotype was observed a few times. This chain connects TRBV10-3 to TRBJ1-4; D might be TRBD1 (5 bases). The length of the CDR3 is 16 residues. The germline V and J ends were trimmed by 3 bases and 7 bases, with 18 bases remaining between them. CDR1 and CDR2 (germline): ENHRY, SYGVKD. As DNA, the CDR3 is TGTGCCATCAGTGACCCTACAGGTGAACTTGGTGAAAAACTGTTTTTT. Its translation is CAISDPTGELGEKLFF.

This clonotype has just a few counts. The chain has TRBV5-1 and TRBJ2-7; tentatively, D is TRBD1 (6 bases). The CDR3 length is 14 residues. Germline assignment: CDR1 SGHRS and CDR2 YFSETQ. Trimming stripped 3 bases from V and 3 bases from J, with 13 bases between. CDR3 bases: TGCGCCAGCAGCTCGGGACAAAACGACTACGAGCAGTACTTC. Protein product: CASSSGQNDYEQYF.

J is TRBJ2-7 and V is TRBV28; 8 nucleotides line up with TRBD2. This CDR3 has 16 residues. The germline V gene has CDR1 MDHEN and CDR2 SYDVKM. After removal of 7 bases from V and 0 bases from J, the junction contained 11 bases not matched to a gene. The CDR3 DNA sequence: TGTGCCAGCAATACTCTAGCGGGCGCTAGCTCCTACGAGCAGTACTTC. This codes for CASNTLAGASSYEQYF.

The rearrangement uses TRBV27 and TRBJ1-4; D gene unclear. The CDR3 is 13 residues long. CDR1 is MNHEY and CDR2 is SMNVEV in the germline V gene (reference sequence). Trimming pared 2 bases from V and 3 bases from J, leaving 4 bases between. For the CDR3, the DNA is TGTGCCAGCAGTTTACTTCCTAATGAAAAACTGTTTTTT. Translated: CASSLLPNEKLFF.

This chain links TRBV28 with TRBJ2-7, with TRBD2 matching 11 bases. The V and J ends lost 6 bases and 4 bases, in that order; junction bases with no gene match: 8. CDR3 length: 15 amino acids. Germline lookup yields CDR1 MDHEN and CDR2 SYDVKM. The CDR3 sequence is CASRPSGRRGYEQYF. The CDR3 DNA reads as TGTGCCAGCAGACCTAGCGGGAGGAGGGGGTACGAGCAGTACTTC.

The rearrangement links TRBV6-5 to TRBJ1-2; TRBD1 might be the D (5 bases). Trimming took off 2 bases at V and 10 bases at J, with 20 bases between the two ends. The CDR3 consists of 15 residues. CDR1 and CDR2 from the germline V gene are MNHEY and SVGAGI. CDR3 DNA sequence: TGTGCCAGCAGTTACGATTTCAGGGAGCGGAATGTCTACACCTTC. Protein sequence: CASSYDFRERNVYTF.

The count of this clonotype is one. The rearrangement links TRBV25-1 to TRBJ1-1; possible D gene TRBD1, 5 bases. Germline V gives CDR1 MGHDK, CDR2 SYGVNS. With 2 bases removed from V and 3 bases from J, the gap between germline ends came to 10 bases. The CDR3 length is 14 residues. The CDR3 DNA is TGTGCCAGCAGTGAAGGGGGAGGTTACACTGAAGCTTTCTTT. As protein: CASSEGGGYTEAFF. Full variable domain (missing parts from reference TRBV25-1 and TRBJ1-1): EADIYQTPRYLVIGTGKKITLECSQTMGHDKMYWYQQDPGMELHLIHYSYGVNSTEKGDLSSESTVSRIRTEHFPLTLESARPSHTSQYLCASSEGGGYTEAFFGQGTRLTVV.

V usage is TRBV19 and J usage is TRBJ1-3, with D possibly TRBD1 on 6 matching bases. V shed 6 bases and J shed 2 bases, with 17 bases lying between them. Germline lookup yields CDR1 LNHDA and CDR2 SQIVND (reference sequence). The CDR3 contains 16 residues. The CDR3 loop reads CASSKESGATGNTIYF. The CDR3 coding sequence is TGTGCCAGTAGCAAAGAATCAGGGGCGACTGGAAACACCATATATTTT.

V is TRBV19 and J is TRBJ1-5; D ambiguous. The CDR3 covers 16 residues. Trimming shortened V by 5 bases and J by 6 bases, and 20 bases separated the two germline ends. Per the germline V gene, CDR1 is LNHDA and CDR2 is SQIVND (reference sequence). The CDR3 nucleotides read TGTGCCAGTAGTCTCCTCTCAACCGAGGCCGGTCAGCCCCAGCATTTT. This sequence encodes CASSLLSTEAGQPQHF.

The chain couples TRBV2 to TRBJ2-7; TRBD1 agrees at 10 bases. This CDR3 is built from 14 residues. Looked up from germline, CDR1 is SNHLY and CDR2 is FYNNEI. Trimming removed 4 bases from V and 5 bases from J; junction bases left unmatched: 5. CDR3 DNA sequence: TGTGCCAGCAGTGTCTTGACAGGGGGCGACGAGCAGTACTTC. Its protein is CASSVLTGGDEQYF.

The chain is built from TRBV2 and TRBJ2-3; no definite D call. Germline CDR1 is SNHLY and CDR2 is FYNNEI. This CDR3 is 14 amino acids long. V lost 4 bases to trimming and J lost 2 bases, with 10 bases between them. CDR3 sequence reads: CASSARQDTDTQYF. CDR3 bases: TGTGCCAGCAGTGCTCGGCAGGACACAGATACGCAGTATTTT.

The V gene is TRBV11-2, the J gene TRBJ1-6; maybe TRBD1 (6 bases). CDR3 length equals 16 residues. From germline, CDR1 is SGHAT and CDR2 FQNNGV. V was pared by 4 bases and J by 6 bases, with 16 bases between. CDR3 region: CASSSGRPRGNSPLHF. The CDR3 DNA sequence: TGTGCCAGCAGCTCAGGACGCCCCAGGGGTAATTCACCCCTCCACTTT. Full variable domain (rest looked up from reference TRBV11-2 and TRBJ1-6): EAGVAQSPRYKIIEKRQSVAFWCNPISGHATLYWYQQILGQGPKLLIQFQNNGVVDDSQLPKDRFSAERLKGVDSTLKIQPAKLEDSAVYLCASSSGRPRGNSPLHFGNGTRLTVT.

The chain links TRBV6-1 to TRBJ2-1; weak D call: TRBD2 (5 bases). The germline V and J ends were trimmed by 3 bases and 5 bases, with 8 bases remaining between them. CDR3 size: 13 residues. Looked up from germline, CDR1 is MNHNS and CDR2 is SASEGT. CDR3 sequence reads: CASSDTGDNEQFF. For the CDR3, the DNA is TGTGCCAGCAGTGATACCGGGGACAATGAGCAGTTCTTC.

The V gene is TRBV19, the J gene TRBJ1-4; D is unresolved. The CDR3 has 14 amino acids. CDR1 and CDR2 from the germline V gene are LNHDA and SQIVND (reference sequence). Trimming removed 3 bases at V and 4 bases at J, with 9 bases between. The CDR3 here is CASSIRSHNEKLFF. CDR3 bases: TGTGCCAGTAGTATTCGGTCTCATAATGAAAAACTGTTTTTT.